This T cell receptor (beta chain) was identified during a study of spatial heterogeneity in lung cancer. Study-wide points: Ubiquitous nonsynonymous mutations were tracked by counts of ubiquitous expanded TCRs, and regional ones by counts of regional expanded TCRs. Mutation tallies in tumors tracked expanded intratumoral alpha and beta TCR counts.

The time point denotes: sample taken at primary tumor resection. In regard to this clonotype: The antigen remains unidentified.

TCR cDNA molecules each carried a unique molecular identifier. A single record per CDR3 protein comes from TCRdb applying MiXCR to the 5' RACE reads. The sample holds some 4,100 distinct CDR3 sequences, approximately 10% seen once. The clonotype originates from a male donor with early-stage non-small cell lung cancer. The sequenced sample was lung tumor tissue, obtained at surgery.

Written as DNA, the CDR3 is TGTGCTAGTGGTTTGGGACTAGCCGGGGAGACCCAGTACTTC. It yields the protein CASGLGLAGETQYF. V usage is TRBV12-5 and J usage is TRBJ2-5; TRBD2 aligns across 7 bases. This CDR3 region has 14 residues. V lost 1 base to trimming and J lost 5 bases; unmatched junction nucleotides: 4. Germline CDR1 and CDR2: LGHNT and FRNRAP.